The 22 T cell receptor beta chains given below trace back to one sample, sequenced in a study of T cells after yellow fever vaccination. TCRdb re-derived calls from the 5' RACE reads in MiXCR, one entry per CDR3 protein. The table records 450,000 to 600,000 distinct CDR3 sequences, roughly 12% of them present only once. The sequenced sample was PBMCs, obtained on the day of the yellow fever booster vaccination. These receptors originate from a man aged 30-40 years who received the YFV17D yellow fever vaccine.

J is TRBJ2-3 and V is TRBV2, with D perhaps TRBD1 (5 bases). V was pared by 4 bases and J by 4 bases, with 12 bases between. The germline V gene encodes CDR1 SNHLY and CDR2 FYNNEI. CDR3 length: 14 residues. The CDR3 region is CASSGGSGPDTQYF. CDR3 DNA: TGTGCCAGCAGTGGGGGCTCGGGTCCAGATACGCAGTATTTT. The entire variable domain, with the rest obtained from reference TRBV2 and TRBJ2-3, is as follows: EPEVTQTPSHQVTQMGQEVILRCVPISNHLYFYWYRQILGQKVEFLVSFYNNEISEKSEIFDDQFSVERPDGSNFTLKIRSTKLEDSAMYFCASSGGSGPDTQYFGPGTRLTVL.

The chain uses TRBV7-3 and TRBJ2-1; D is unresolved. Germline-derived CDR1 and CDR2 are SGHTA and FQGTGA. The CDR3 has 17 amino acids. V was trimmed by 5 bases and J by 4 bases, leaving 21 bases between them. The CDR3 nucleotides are TGTGCCAGCAGCGGAAGCCTGGTGACCCCGGCGTACAATGAGCAGTTCTTC. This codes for CASSGSLVTPAYNEQFF.

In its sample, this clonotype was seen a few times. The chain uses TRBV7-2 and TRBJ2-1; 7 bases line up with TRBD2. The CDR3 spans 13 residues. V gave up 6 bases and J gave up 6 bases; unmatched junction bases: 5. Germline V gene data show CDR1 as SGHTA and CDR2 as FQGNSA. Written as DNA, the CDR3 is TGTGCCAGCAGACGACAGCGGGGCAATGAGCAGTTCTTC. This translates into CASRRQRGNEQFF.

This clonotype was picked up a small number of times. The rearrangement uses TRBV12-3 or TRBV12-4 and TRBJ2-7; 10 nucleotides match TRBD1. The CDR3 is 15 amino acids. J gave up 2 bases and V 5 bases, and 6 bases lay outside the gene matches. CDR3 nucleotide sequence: TGTGCCAGCAGTGACGGACAGGGGGTTACCTACGAGCAGTACTTC. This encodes CASSDGQGVTYEQYF.

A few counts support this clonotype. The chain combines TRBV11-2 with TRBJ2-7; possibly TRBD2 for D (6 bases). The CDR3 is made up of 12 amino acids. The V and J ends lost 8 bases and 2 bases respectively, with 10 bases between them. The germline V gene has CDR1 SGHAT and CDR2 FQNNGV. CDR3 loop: CASAGRPYEQYF. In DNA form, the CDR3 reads TGTGCCAGCGCCGGGAGACCCTACGAGCAGTACTTC.

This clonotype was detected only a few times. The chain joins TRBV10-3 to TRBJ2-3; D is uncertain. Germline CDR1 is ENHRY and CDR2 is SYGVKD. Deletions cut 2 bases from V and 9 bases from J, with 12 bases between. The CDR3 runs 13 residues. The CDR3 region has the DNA TGTGCCATCAGTGAGAGGGCTGGCGAAACGCAGTATTTT. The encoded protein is CAISERAGETQYF.

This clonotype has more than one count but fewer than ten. CDR3 region: CSARDQTDSGGYTF. The CDR3 nucleotides are TGCAGTGCTAGAGACCAGACAGATTCCGGTGGCTACACCTTC. The V and J genes are TRBV20-1 and TRBJ1-2; a weak D match, TRBD1 (5 bases). CDR1 is DFQATT and CDR2 is SNEGSKA in the germline V gene (reference sequence). V shed 0 bases and J shed 7 bases, with 15 bases lying between them. The length of the CDR3 is 14 residues.

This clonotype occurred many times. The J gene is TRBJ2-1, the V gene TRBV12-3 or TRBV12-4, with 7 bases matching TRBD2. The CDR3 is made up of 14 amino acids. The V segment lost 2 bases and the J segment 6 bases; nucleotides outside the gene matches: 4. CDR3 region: CASSLTGGPNEQFF. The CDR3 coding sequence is TGTGCCAGCAGTTTAACGGGAGGACCCAATGAGCAGTTCTTC.

The CDR3 loop reads CASSVQRGTGELFF. For the CDR3, the DNA is TGTGCCAGCAGTGTACAGCGGGGAACCGGGGAGCTGTTTTTT. The chain carries TRBV6-1 and TRBJ2-2; 7 bases are shared with TRBD2. This CDR3 comprises 14 residues. Germline CDR1 MNHNS, CDR2 SASEGT. V was pared by 4 bases and J by 5 bases, with 4 bases of the junction left unmatched.

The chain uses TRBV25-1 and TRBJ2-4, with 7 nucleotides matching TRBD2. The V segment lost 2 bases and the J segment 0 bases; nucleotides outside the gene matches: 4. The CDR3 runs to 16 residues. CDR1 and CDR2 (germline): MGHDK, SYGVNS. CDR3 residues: CASSETREGAKNIQYF. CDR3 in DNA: TGTGCCAGCAGTGAAACAAGGGAGGGAGCCAAAAACATTCAGTACTTC.

The CDR3 loop is CASSESVGAYEQYF. For the CDR3, the DNA is TGCGCCAGCAGTGAGTCGGTGGGGGCCTACGAGCAGTACTTC. The genes are TRBV10-2 and TRBJ2-7; the D gene could be TRBD1 or TRBD2 (5 bases each). Germline CDR1 and CDR2: WSHSY and SAAADI. The CDR3 is made up of 14 amino acids. Trimming removed 0 bases at V and 2 bases at J, with 8 bases between.

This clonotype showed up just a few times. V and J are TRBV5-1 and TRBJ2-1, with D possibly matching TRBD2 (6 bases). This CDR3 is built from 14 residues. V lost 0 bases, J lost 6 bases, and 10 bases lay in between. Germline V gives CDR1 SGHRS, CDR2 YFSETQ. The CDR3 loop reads CASSLVVGGNEQFF. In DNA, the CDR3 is TGCGCCAGCAGCTTGGTAGTGGGAGGCAATGAGCAGTTCTTC.

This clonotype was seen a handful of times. CDR3: CASSQFGRAGETQYF. The CDR3 DNA follows: TGTGCCAGCAGCCAATTCGGGAGGGCCGGTGAGACCCAGTACTTC. The chain combines TRBV4-2 with TRBJ2-5; TRBD2 matches 8 bases. Germline CDR1 LGHNA, CDR2 YNFKEQ. The CDR3 contains 15 residues. V trimming: 2 bases; J trimming: 5 bases; junction bases outside the gene matches: 7.

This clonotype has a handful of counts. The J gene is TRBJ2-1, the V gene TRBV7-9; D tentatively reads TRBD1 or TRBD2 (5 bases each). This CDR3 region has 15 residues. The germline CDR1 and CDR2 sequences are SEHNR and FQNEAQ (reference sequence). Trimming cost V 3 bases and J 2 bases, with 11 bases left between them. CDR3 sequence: CASSLGTYTYNEQFF. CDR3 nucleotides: TGTGCCAGCAGCTTGGGGACCTATACCTACAATGAGCAGTTCTTC.

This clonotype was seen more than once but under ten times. The CDR3 region is CASSAAGTERKAFF. In DNA, the CDR3 is TGTGCCAGCAGCGCCGCCGGGACAGAGCGTAAAGCTTTCTTT. V and J are TRBV28 and TRBJ1-1, with 7 bases that match TRBD1. CDR1 is MDHEN and CDR2 is SYDVKM in the germline V gene. This CDR3 is 14 amino acids long. J gave up 9 bases and V 6 bases, and 13 bases lay outside the gene matches.

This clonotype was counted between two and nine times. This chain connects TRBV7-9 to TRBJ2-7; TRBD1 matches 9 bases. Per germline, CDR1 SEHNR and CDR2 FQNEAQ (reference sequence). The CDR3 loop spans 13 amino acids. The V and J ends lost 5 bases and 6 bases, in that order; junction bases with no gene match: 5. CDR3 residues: CASSPGTGSEQYF. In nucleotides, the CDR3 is TGTGCCAGCAGCCCCGGGACAGGGTCCGAGCAGTACTTC.

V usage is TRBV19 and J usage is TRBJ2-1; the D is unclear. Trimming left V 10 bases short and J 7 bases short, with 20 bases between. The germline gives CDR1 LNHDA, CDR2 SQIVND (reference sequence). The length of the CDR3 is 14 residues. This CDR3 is CATTQRLLGNEQFF. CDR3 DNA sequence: TGTGCCACTACTCAGAGACTCCTCGGGAATGAGCAGTTCTTC.

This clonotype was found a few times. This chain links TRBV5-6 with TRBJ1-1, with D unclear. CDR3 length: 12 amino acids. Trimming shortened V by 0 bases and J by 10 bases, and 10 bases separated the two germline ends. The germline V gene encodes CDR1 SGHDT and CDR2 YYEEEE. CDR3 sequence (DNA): TGTGCCAGCAGCTTGGGTGTCTACGGAGCTTTCTTT. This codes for CASSLGVYGAFF.

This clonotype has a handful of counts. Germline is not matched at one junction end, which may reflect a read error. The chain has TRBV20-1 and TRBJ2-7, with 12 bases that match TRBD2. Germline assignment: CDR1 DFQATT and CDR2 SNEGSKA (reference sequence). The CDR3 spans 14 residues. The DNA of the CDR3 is TGCTGTGCTGTCGGACTAGCGGGAAGTTACGAGCAGTACTTC. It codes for CCAVGLAGSYEQYF.

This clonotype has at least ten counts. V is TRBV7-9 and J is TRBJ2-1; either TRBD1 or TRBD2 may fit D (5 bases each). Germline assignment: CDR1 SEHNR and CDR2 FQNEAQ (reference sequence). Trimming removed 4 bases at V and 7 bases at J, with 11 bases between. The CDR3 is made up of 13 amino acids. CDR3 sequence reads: CASSSGTKNEQFF. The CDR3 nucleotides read TGTGCCAGCAGCTCCGGGACCAAGAATGAGCAGTTCTTC.

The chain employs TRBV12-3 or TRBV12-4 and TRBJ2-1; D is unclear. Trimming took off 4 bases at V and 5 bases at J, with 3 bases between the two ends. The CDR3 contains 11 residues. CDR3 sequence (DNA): TGTGCCAGCAGTTGGGACAATGAGCAGTTCTTC. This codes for CASSWDNEQFF.

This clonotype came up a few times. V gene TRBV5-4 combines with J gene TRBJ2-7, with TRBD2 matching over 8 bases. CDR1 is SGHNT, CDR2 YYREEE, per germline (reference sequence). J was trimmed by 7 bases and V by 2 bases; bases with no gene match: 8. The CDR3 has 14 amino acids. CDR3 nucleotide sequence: TGTGCCAGCAGCTTAGCAGCGGGAGAGAGGGAGCAGTACTTC. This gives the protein CASSLAAGEREQYF.